These 5 T cell receptor beta chains came from one sample sequenced in a study of T-cell memory formation after mild COVID-19. TCRdb re-called the 5' RACE reads through MiXCR, storing one row per CDR3 protein. The repertoire includes about 190,000 distinct CDR3 sequences, about 22% of them detected once, and roughly 24% sits in the top ten. Specimen: PBMCs or a T cell subset sorted from them (not recorded which). The receptor set was obtained from an adult woman who had mild COVID-19 (a few samples of this study predate the infection). Cell type and time point are not known.

The rearrangement uses TRBV3-1 and TRBJ2-1, with 7 nucleotides matching TRBD2. Germline CDR1 is LGHDT and CDR2 is YNNKEL (reference sequence). This CDR3 contains 17 residues. V lost 0 bases and J lost 2; bases outside the gene matches: 7. CDR3 bases: TGTGCCAGCAGCCAAGATAACCGTCGGGGGGCCTACAATGAGCAGTTCTTC. It encodes CASSQDNRRGAYNEQFF.

The CDR3 nucleotides are TGTGCCAGCAGTTACCCCGCCCTCGGAGGTGAAGCTTTCTTT. Translated, it gives CASSYPALGGEAFF. The chain is built from TRBV6-6 and TRBJ1-1; D gene ambiguous. The CDR3 covers 14 residues. Trimming pared 2 bases from V and 7 bases from J, leaving 14 bases between. Per the germline V gene, CDR1 is MNHNY and CDR2 is SVGAGI (reference sequence).

This clonotype showed up just a few times. The rearrangement links TRBV3-1 to TRBJ2-3, with D possibly being TRBD1 or TRBD2 (5 bases each). Germline loops: CDR1 LGHDT, CDR2 YNNKEL (reference sequence). V was clipped by 5 bases and J by 0 bases, with 12 bases between them. The CDR3 runs 15 residues. The CDR3 sequence is CASSYGTTSTDTQYF. The CDR3 nucleotides read TGTGCCAGCAGCTACGGGACCACTAGCACAGATACGCAGTATTTT.

The rearrangement joins TRBV12-3 or TRBV12-4 to TRBJ2-7, with D possibly being TRBD1 (6 bases). The CDR3 has 17 amino acids. Between the trimmed V and J ends, which lost 2 bases and 7 bases, there was a span of 24 bases. CDR3 sequence reads: CASSLSGQQGALMEQYF. As DNA, the CDR3 is TGTGCCAGCAGTTTATCTGGTCAACAGGGAGCTTTAATGGAGCAGTACTTC.

The V gene is TRBV7-6, the J gene TRBJ2-5; TRBD2 matches 12 bases. The CDR3 has 17 amino acids. CDR1 is SGHVS and CDR2 is FNYEAQ in the germline V gene. V lost 1 base to trimming and J lost 5 bases; unmatched junction nucleotides: 8. The CDR3 spells CASSLGPSGGAGETQYF. CDR3 in DNA: TGTGCCAGCAGCTTAGGACCTAGCGGGGGGGCCGGGGAGACCCAGTACTTC.